This T cell receptor beta chain was observed in a study of T cells after yellow fever vaccination. TCRdb called the 5' RACE reads again in MiXCR, with one record for every CDR3 protein. The sample carries 300,000 to 400,000 distinct CDR3 sequences, roughly 8.4% recorded once. J gave up 7 bases and V 5 bases, and 11 bases lay outside the gene matches. The CDR3 totals 16 residues. CDR1 SGHTA and CDR2 FQGNSA come from the germline V gene. This material consisted of PBMCs, taken about 49 days after the first yellow fever vaccination. The V gene is TRBV7-2, the J gene TRBJ2-5; the match to TRBD2 covers 12 bases. This receptor was obtained from a man between 18 and 29 years old who received the YFV17D yellow fever vaccine. The CDR3 is CASSIGTSGPYGTQYF. The CDR3 nucleotides read TGTGCCAGCAGCATCGGGACTAGCGGGCCTTACGGGACCCAGTACTTC.